This TCR beta chain came from a study of T cell clonality in common variable immunodeficiency. Study-level points and caveats: The cause of increased CVID clonality remains unclear without subpopulation sequencing. CVID subjects shared fewer TCRbeta clones than healthy controls did.

Ten or more counts support this clone. Its matching antigen is unknown. Read sequence stops 3 residues before the CDR3 end, and the germline J gene provides the missing end. Assay used: immunoSEQ multiplex PCR; TCRdb lists only in-frame clones, some missing. The sample has about 42,000 clones, none seen only once. CDR3 length: 14 amino acids. V lost 3 bases, J lost 4 bases, and 13 bases lay in between. The V gene's germline CDR1 is SEHNR and CDR2 FQNEAQ (reference sequence). The chain carries TRBV7-9 and TRBJ2-7; a weak D match, TRBD1 (7 bases). This clonotype was obtained from a person aged 18 to 69 in good health. Sequenced sample: peripheral blood mononuclear cells. The sequenced CDR3 bases are TGTGCCAGCAGCTTTGCCAGGGGGGATTACGAG. It is translated as CASSFARGDYE. The entire CDR3 is CASSFARGDYEQYF.